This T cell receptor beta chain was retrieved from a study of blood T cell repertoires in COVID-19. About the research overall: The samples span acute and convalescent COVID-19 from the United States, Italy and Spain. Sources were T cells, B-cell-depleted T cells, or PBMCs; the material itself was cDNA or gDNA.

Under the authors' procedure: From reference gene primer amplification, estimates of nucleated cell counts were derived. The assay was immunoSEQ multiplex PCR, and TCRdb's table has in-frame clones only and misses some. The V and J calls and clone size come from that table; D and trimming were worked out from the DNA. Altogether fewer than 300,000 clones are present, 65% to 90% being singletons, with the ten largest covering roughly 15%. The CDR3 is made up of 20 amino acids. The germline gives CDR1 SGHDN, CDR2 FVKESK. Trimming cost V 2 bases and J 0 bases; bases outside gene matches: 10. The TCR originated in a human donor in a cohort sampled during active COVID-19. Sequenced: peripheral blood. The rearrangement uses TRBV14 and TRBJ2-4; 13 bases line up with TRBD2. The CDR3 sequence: CASSQSSLAGGLLAKNIQYF. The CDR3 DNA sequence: TGTGCCAGCAGCCAATCCTCACTAGCGGGAGGGCTTCTAGCCAAAAACATTCAGTACTTC.